Listed below are T cell receptor beta chains from one sample, sequenced in a study of blood T cells in healthy people across ages. TCRdb re-called the 5' RACE reads through MiXCR, storing one row per CDR3 protein. The sample carries around 670,000 distinct CDR3 sequences, less than 35% recorded once. Sequencing was done on a sample of blood. These TCRs come from a woman of 80 years or more in good health. The CDR3 runs from the conserved cysteine through the conserved F or W. The D gene is left open where the match is weak. Clone size, where shown, is once, few, many, or a class for clones that have expanded.

TRBD2,TRBJ2-3,TRBV12-3/TRBV12-4,15,NA,TGTGCCAGCAGTTTATCTGCGGGAGCCCCAGATACGCAGTATTTT,CASSLSAGAPDTQYF
NA,TRBJ1-4,TRBV10-3,12,NA,TGTGCCATCAGACCGGGGGGGGGGAAACTGTTTTTT,CAIRPGGGKLFF
NA,TRBJ1-5,TRBV27,12,NA,TGTGCCAGCAGTAGTAGGGTTCAGCCCCAGCATTTT,CASSSRVQPQHF
TRBD1,TRBJ2-3,TRBV15,14,NA,TGTGCCACCAGCCGGGACAGGGCAACAGATACGCAGTATTTT,CATSRDRATDTQYF
NA,TRBJ2-1,TRBV20-1,11,many,TGCAGTGCGAGAGGCGGGGATGAGCAGTTCTTC,CSARGGDEQFF
NA,TRBJ1-4,TRBV28,14,few,TGTGCCAGCAGCCCCCCAGGGAAGGATGAAAAACTGTTTTTT,CASSPPGKDEKLFF
TRBD1,TRBJ1-2,TRBV12-3/TRBV12-4,14,NA,TGTGCCAGCAGGTTGGGACAGGGAAACTATGGCTACACCTTC,CASRLGQGNYGYTF
NA,TRBJ2-7,TRBV4-3,16,many,TGCGCCAGCAGCCAAGGGGGCTCGAGGGGCCTAAACGAGCAGTACTTC,CASSQGGSRGLNEQYF
NA,TRBJ2-3,TRBV5-1,14,many,TGCGCCAGCAGCTTGGGACGGGGAAAGGATACGCAGTATTTT,CASSLGRGKDTQYF
NA,TRBJ1-1,TRBV11-1,14,few,TGTGCCAGCAGCCTAAATTTGTTGAACACTGAAGCTTTCTTT,CASSLNLLNTEAFF
NA,TRBJ2-3,TRBV15,14,few,TGTGCCACCAGCAGTTCTCCTCTGACAGATACGCAGTATTTT,CATSSSPLTDTQYF
NA,TRBJ2-5,TRBV29-1,14,NA,TGCAGCGTGGTAAGGGGGGTTTATGGAGAGACCCAGTACTTC,CSVVRGVYGETQYF
NA,TRBJ1-6,TRBV25-1,14,few,TGTGCCAGCAGTGTCGGTGATTATAATTCACCCCTCCACTTT,CASSVGDYNSPLHF
TRBD1,TRBJ1-1,TRBV11-1,16,few,TGTGCCAGCAGACCCCGATCCGGGACAGTAAACACTGAAGCTTTCTTT,CASRPRSGTVNTEAFF
NA,TRBJ1-6,TRBV30,15,many,TGTGCCTGGAGCCCGATAACTCTCCGCGATTCACCCCTCCACTTT,CAWSPITLRDSPLHF